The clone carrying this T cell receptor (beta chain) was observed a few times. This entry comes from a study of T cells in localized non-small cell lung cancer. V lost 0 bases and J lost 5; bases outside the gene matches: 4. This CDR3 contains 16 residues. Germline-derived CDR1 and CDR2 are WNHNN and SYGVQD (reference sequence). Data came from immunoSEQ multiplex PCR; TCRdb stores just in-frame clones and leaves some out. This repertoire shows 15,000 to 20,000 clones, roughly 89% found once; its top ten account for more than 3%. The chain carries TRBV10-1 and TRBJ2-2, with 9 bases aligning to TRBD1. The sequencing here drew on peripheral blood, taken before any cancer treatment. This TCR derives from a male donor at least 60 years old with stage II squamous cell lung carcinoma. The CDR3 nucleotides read TGCGCCAGCAGTGAGTCGAGGGGACAGGGTACCGGGGAGCTGTTTTTT. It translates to CASSESRGQGTGELFF.